These 14 T cell receptor beta chains were all obtained from the same sample, sequenced in a study of early T cells in non-severe SARS-CoV-2 infection. One entry per CDR3 protein, called by TCRdb with MiXCR from the 5' RACE reads. The sample carries some 32,000 distinct CDR3 sequences, approximately 5.9% recorded once. Sequences were obtained from whole blood. The receptors come from an adult who was a healthcare worker with PCR-confirmed SARS-CoV-2 infection or an uninfected control (not recorded which).

The J gene is TRBJ2-3, the V gene TRBV7-2; D unclear. CDR1 is SGHTA, CDR2 FQGNSA, per germline. There are 14 residues in the CDR3. With 5 bases removed from V and 6 bases from J, the gap between germline ends came to 15 bases. The chain's CDR3 is CASSPSPGWDTQYF. The CDR3 nucleotides read TGTGCCAGCAGCCCCTCGCCCGGATGGGATACGCAGTATTTT.

The chain employs TRBV6-1 and TRBJ1-4; 9 positions match TRBD1. CDR1 and CDR2 from the germline V gene are MNHNS and SASEGT. After removal of 4 bases from V and 7 bases from J, the junction contained 13 bases not matched to a gene. The CDR3 extends over 17 amino acids. The CDR3 protein is CASSGRDRVWKGEKLFF. The CDR3, as DNA: TGTGCCAGCAGTGGGCGGGACAGGGTGTGGAAAGGTGAAAAACTGTTTTTT.

The genes are TRBV28 and TRBJ2-2; D remains ambiguous. Germline CDR1 MDHEN, CDR2 SYDVKM. V shed 6 bases and J shed 1 base, with 9 bases lying between them. The CDR3 spans 14 residues. CDR3 protein: CASRSGQNTGELFF. CDR3 DNA sequence: TGTGCCAGCAGGTCTGGGCAGAACACCGGGGAGCTGTTTTTT.

This clonotype came up many times. The rearrangement links TRBV3-1 to TRBJ1-2; TRBD1 matches 7 bases. Germline CDR1 is LGHDT and CDR2 is YNNKEL (reference sequence). The V segment lost 3 bases and the J segment 6 bases; nucleotides outside the gene matches: 7. This CDR3 has 14 residues. This CDR3 reads CASSQRDRAHGYTF. CDR3 coding DNA: TGTGCCAGCAGCCAGAGAGACAGGGCTCATGGCTACACCTTC. The variable domain in full, completed from reference TRBV3-1 and TRBJ1-2, reads DTAVSQTPKYLVTQMGNDKSIKCEQNLGHDTMYWYKQDSKKFLKIMFSYNNKELIINETVPNRFSPKSPDKAHLNLHINSLELGDSAVYFCASSQRDRAHGYTFGSGTRLTVV.

This clonotype turned up a few times. The genes are TRBV11-1 and TRBJ2-1; TRBD2 matches at 8 bases. Trimming cost V 6 bases and J 6 bases; bases outside gene matches: 10. This CDR3 has 15 residues. The germline CDR1 and CDR2 sequences are SGHAT and FQDESV (reference sequence). The CDR3 DNA is TGTGCCAGCAGACCGGGACTAGGACTCTTCAATGAGCAGTTCTTC. Encoded protein: CASRPGLGLFNEQFF.

This clonotype was seen at least ten times. The chain is built from TRBV20-1 and TRBJ2-3, with 9 bases fitting TRBD2. Germline-derived CDR1 and CDR2 are DFQATT and SNEGSKA (reference sequence). The CDR3 runs to 14 residues. Losses at the gene ends were 8 bases for V and 2 bases for J; bases not matched to a gene: 8. The CDR3 nucleotides are TGCAGTCCGGGGACTAGCCTCCTCACAGATACGCAGTATTTT. Amino acid sequence: CSPGTSLLTDTQYF.

This clonotype showed up many times. The rearrangement links TRBV20-1 to TRBJ2-7; a possible D gene is TRBD2 (5 bases). This CDR3 region has 14 residues. Germline loops: CDR1 DFQATT, CDR2 SNEGSKA (reference sequence). Trimming left V 6 bases short and J 0 bases short, with 15 bases between. CDR3 region: CSATRDLSSYEQYF. The CDR3 DNA reads TGCAGTGCCACGAGGGATCTAAGCTCCTACGAGCAGTACTTC.

By sample fraction, this clonotype is medium-sized. The chain is built from TRBV5-1 and TRBJ1-6; TRBD1 aligns across 7 bases. The CDR3 is 14 amino acids. CDR1 is SGHRS, CDR2 YFSETQ, per germline. V lost 4 bases to trimming and J lost 6 bases; unmatched junction nucleotides: 4. The DNA of the CDR3 is TGCGCCAGCAGCCAGACAGGGCCTAATTCACCCCTCCACTTT. It translates to CASSQTGPNSPLHF.

This clonotype was observed at least ten times. This sequence joins TRBV5-1 and TRBJ1-1; tentative D call: TRBD1 (6 bases). Trimming removed 5 bases from V and 0 bases from J, with 14 bases in between. The germline V gene has CDR1 SGHRS and CDR2 YFSETQ. The CDR3 has 15 residues. The CDR3, as DNA: TGCGCCAGCAGAACCAATCCAGGGGTGAACACTGAAGCTTTCTTT. Translated, it gives CASRTNPGVNTEAFF.

This clonotype was counted ten times or more. The chain recombines TRBV19 with TRBJ2-7; TRBD1 aligns across 10 bases. This CDR3 region has 15 residues. With 9 bases clipped from V and 2 bases from J, the junction kept 10 bases outside the gene matches. Germline values: CDR1 LNHDA, CDR2 SQIVND (reference sequence). The CDR3 DNA is TGTGCCAGCAGCCGATCGGGACAGGGGACCTACGAGCAGTACTTC. As protein: CASSRSGQGTYEQYF. Complete variable domain (other parts from reference TRBV19 and TRBJ2-7): DGGITQSPKYLFRKEGQNVTLSCEQNLNHDAMYWYRQDPGQGLRLIYYSQIVNDFQKGDIAEGYSVSREKKESFPLTVTSAQKNPTAFYLCASSRSGQGTYEQYFGPGTRLTVT.

This clonotype was detected many times. The chain couples TRBV20-1 to TRBJ1-5, with D maybe TRBD1 (5 bases). The CDR3 runs 16 residues. V lost 0 bases and J lost 1, with 13 bases in between. The V gene's germline CDR1 is DFQATT and CDR2 SNEGSKA (reference sequence). The CDR3 region is CSARDGGDWSNQPQHF. The CDR3 DNA reads TGCAGTGCTAGAGATGGGGGGGATTGGAGCAATCAGCCCCAGCATTTT.

In its sample, this clonotype was seen many times. The chain joins TRBV7-9 to TRBJ2-1; D is perhaps TRBD2 (6 bases). V was trimmed by 5 bases and J by 6 bases, leaving 14 bases between them. The CDR3 loop spans 14 amino acids. Germline V gene lookup returns CDR1 SEHNR and CDR2 FQNEAQ (reference sequence). The CDR3 region has the DNA TGTGCCAGCAGCCGTATCGGGACTCCCAATGAGCAGTTCTTC. It codes for CASSRIGTPNEQFF.

This clonotype has ten or more counts. The rearrangement joins TRBV11-2 to TRBJ2-3, with no clear D. The V end was cut by 0 bases, the J end by 8 bases, with 18 bases between. The germline CDR1 and CDR2 sequences are SGHAT and FQNNGV. The CDR3 contains 16 residues. The CDR3 loop is CASSLDPLVGLGTQYF. CDR3 nucleotides: TGTGCCAGCAGCTTAGATCCCCTCGTGGGGTTAGGTACGCAGTATTTT.

The chain carries TRBV28 and TRBJ2-1; the match to TRBD2 covers 9 bases. Unmatched junction bases numbered 6, after V lost 2 bases and J lost 7 bases. The V gene's germline CDR1 is MDHEN and CDR2 SYDVKM. The CDR3 runs to 15 residues. The CDR3 sequence: CASSLAGGPLNEQFF. The CDR3 nucleotides are TGTGCCAGCAGTTTAGCGGGAGGGCCCCTAAATGAGCAGTTCTTC.